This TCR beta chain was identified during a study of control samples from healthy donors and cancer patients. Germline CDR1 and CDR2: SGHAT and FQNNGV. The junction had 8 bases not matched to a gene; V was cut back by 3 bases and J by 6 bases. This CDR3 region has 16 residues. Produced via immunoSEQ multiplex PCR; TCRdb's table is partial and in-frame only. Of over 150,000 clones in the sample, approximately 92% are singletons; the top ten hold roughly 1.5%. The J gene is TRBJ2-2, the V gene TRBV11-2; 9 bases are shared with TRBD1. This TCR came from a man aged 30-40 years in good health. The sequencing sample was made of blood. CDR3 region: CASSFRRTGAAGELFF. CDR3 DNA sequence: TGTGCCAGCAGCTTCCGTAGGACAGGGGCGGCCGGGGAGCTGTTTTTT.